What follows are 11 T cell receptor beta chains derived from one specimen sequenced in a study of CD8+ T cells in alopecia areata. Specified treatment: oral pan-JAK inhibitor, 5-10 mg twice daily. Extraction and reverse transcription of RNA yielded cDNA as the sequencing template. Generated by immunoSEQ multiplex PCR, the TCRdb table keeps only in-frame clones and is missing some. The profile shows 150,000 to 200,000 clones, 60% of them singletons. The input for sequencing was CD4+ T cells sorted from blood, taken at week 24, from a patient treated with tofacitinib. These receptors all come from a human donor with alopecia areata.

This rearrangement joins TRBV6-5 to TRBJ2-3; D may be TRBD1 (6 bases). This CDR3 is 11 amino acids long. Germline V lookup: CDR1 MNHEY, CDR2 SVGAGI. With 5 bases removed from V and 8 bases from J, the gap between germline ends came to 8 bases. CDR3: CASSEDSTQYF. In DNA, the CDR3 is TGTGCCAGCAGTGAGGACAGTACGCAGTATTTT.

V gene TRBV2 combines with J gene TRBJ2-7; the match to TRBD1 covers 7 bases. The CDR3 length is 13 residues. The germline CDR1 and CDR2 sequences are SNHLY and FYNNEI. After removal of 6 bases from V and 3 bases from J, the junction contained 5 bases not matched to a gene. The chain's CDR3 is CASRGRDSYEQYF. The CDR3 region has the DNA TGTGCCAGCAGGGGCCGGGACAGCTACGAGCAGTACTTC.

There are a few counts of this clone. The rearrangement links TRBV27 to TRBJ2-2; D perhaps matches TRBD2 (6 bases). This CDR3 region has 14 residues. Germline CDR1 reads MNHEY; CDR2 reads SMNVEV (reference sequence). V was cut by 7 bases and J by 5 bases, with 14 bases left in between. DNA for the CDR3: TGTGCCAGCACCCTGCGGGGTCTGACCGGGGAGCTGTTTTTT. The encoded protein is CASTLRGLTGELFF.

This clone was observed a few times. The chain joins TRBV10-3 to TRBJ1-5; D possibly corresponds to TRBD1 (5 bases). Germline V CDR1 and CDR2: ENHRY, SYGVKD. The germline V and J ends were trimmed by 7 bases and 4 bases, with 11 bases remaining between them. The CDR3 totals 13 residues. In DNA, the CDR3 is TGTGCCATCACCAGGGAACCTAATCAGCCCCAGCATTTT. Its translation is CAITREPNQPQHF.

The chain employs TRBV2 and TRBJ2-3, with D perhaps TRBD2 (6 bases). Germline V gene sequence: CDR1 SNHLY, CDR2 FYNNEI. Trimming took 5 bases from V and 5 from J, leaving 11 bases between them. CDR3 length: 13 residues. CDR3 sequence (DNA): TGTGCCAGCAGTATGACTAGTGGAGATACGCAGTATTTT. It codes for CASSMTSGDTQYF.

The rearrangement joins TRBV6-5 to TRBJ2-7, with 7 nucleotides matching TRBD1. Germline V gives CDR1 MNHEY, CDR2 SVGAGI. Losses at the gene ends were 8 bases for V and 3 bases for J; bases not matched to a gene: 7. There are 13 residues in the CDR3. The CDR3 sequence is CASSQGQIYEQYF. CDR3 DNA sequence: TGTGCCAGCTCACAGGGGCAGATCTACGAGCAGTACTTC.

This rearrangement joins TRBV5-1 to TRBJ2-7, with D possibly matching TRBD1 (5 bases). Germline V gene lookup returns CDR1 SGHRS and CDR2 YFSETQ. With 0 bases removed from V and 2 bases from J, the gap between germline ends came to 9 bases. The CDR3 contains 14 residues. The CDR3 loop is CASSLVQGTYEQYF. The CDR3 DNA reads TGCGCCAGCAGCTTGGTCCAGGGAACCTACGAGCAGTACTTC.

This chain connects TRBV30 to TRBJ2-4; D is perhaps TRBD1 (5 bases). This CDR3 has 16 residues. CDR1 GTSNPN and CDR2 SVGIG come from the germline V gene (reference sequence). V was trimmed by 3 bases and J by 1 base, leaving 16 bases between them. Here the CDR3 DNA reads TGTGCCTGGAGCGAGAAGGGGCAGGCGGCCAAAAACATTCAGTACTTC. It specifies CAWSEKGQAAKNIQYF.

V gene TRBV25-1 combines with J gene TRBJ1-6; perhaps TRBD1 as D (6 bases). Germline V gene data show CDR1 as MGHDK and CDR2 as SYGVNS. CDR3 length: 13 residues. Trimming removed 8 bases from V and 5 bases from J, with 10 bases in between. The CDR3 DNA follows: TGTGCCAGCCGGGACACTAATAATTCACCCCTCCACTTT. Translating it yields CASRDTNNSPLHF. The whole variable domain, remainder taken from reference TRBV25-1 and TRBJ1-6, is EADIYQTPRYLVIGTGKKITLECSQTMGHDKMYWYQQDPGMELHLIHYSYGVNSTEKGDLSSESTVSRIRTEHFPLTLESARPSHTSQYLCASRDTNNSPLHFGNGTRLTVT.

The V call is TRBV5-6, the J call TRBJ1-1; D call uncertain. V shed 4 bases and J shed 4 bases, with 11 bases lying between them. Germline CDR1 SGHDT, CDR2 YYEEEE. The CDR3 sequence is 13 residues long. CDR3 nucleotide sequence: TGTGCCAGCAGCCCCGATGGCGGCACTGAAGCTTTCTTT. Its translation is CASSPDGGTEAFF.

As to this clone: Within the sample, other DNA sequences also encode this same CDR3. The J gene is TRBJ2-5, the V gene TRBV5-1, with 8 bases that match TRBD1. The CDR3 covers 12 residues. V trimming: 4 bases; J trimming: 4 bases; junction bases outside the gene matches: 0. Germline loops: CDR1 SGHRS, CDR2 YFSETQ. CDR3 region: CASSGQGETQYF. The DNA for the CDR3 is TGCGCCAGCAGCGGACAGGGAGAGACCCAGTACTTC.